The clone carrying this T cell receptor (beta chain) was found a few times. Its antigen is unknown. The sample originates from a study of blood T cells in healthy people across ages. The authors ran a second PCR of roughly 6 to 11 cycles using a sample-barcoded 5' primer and a J-beta primer mix. Each cDNA molecule was tagged by a template-switch adaptor with 12 random nucleotides. TCRdb processed the 5' RACE reads anew with MiXCR; each CDR3 protein has one entry. The data hold 1.5 million to 2 million distinct CDR3 sequences, with around half observed a single time. Each donor supplied approximately 10 milliliters of peripheral blood. General study results and limits: Estimates of diversity drawn from one million T cells were considered underestimates.

The CDR3 consists of 16 residues. V gave up 7 bases and J gave up 4 bases; unmatched junction bases: 15. The germline V gene has CDR1 MNHEY and CDR2 SMNVEV (reference sequence). This rearrangement joins TRBV27 to TRBJ2-7; 8 nucleotides line up with TRBD2. Input material: blood. The sequence was collected from a middle-aged woman in good health. DNA for the CDR3: TGTGCCAGCACCACTAGAGGCGGGGGGCCGCGATACGAGCAGTACTTC. Translated, it gives CASTTRGGGPRYEQYF.